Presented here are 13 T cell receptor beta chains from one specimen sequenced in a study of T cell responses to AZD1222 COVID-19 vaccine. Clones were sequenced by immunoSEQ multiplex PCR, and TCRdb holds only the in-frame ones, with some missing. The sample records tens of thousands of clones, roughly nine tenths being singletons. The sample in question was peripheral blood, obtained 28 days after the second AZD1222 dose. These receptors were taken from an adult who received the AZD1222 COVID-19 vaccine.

The CDR3 nucleotides read TGTGCCAGCAGCAGACGGACAGGGGGCGCGGAAGATACGCAGTATTTT. Amino acid sequence: CASSRRTGGAEDTQYF. The chain combines TRBV5-4 with TRBJ2-3; 11 positions agree with TRBD1. The CDR3 is made up of 16 amino acids. V shed 4 bases, J shed 5 bases, and the junction held 9 bases outside the gene matches. CDR1 is SGHNT and CDR2 is YYREEE in the germline V gene (reference sequence).

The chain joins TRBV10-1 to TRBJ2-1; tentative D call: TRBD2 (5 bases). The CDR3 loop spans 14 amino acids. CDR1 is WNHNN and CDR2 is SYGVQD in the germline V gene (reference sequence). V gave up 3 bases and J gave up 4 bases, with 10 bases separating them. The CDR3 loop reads CASSERPGYNEQFF. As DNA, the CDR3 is TGCGCCAGCAGTGAACGACCGGGATACAATGAGCAGTTCTTC.

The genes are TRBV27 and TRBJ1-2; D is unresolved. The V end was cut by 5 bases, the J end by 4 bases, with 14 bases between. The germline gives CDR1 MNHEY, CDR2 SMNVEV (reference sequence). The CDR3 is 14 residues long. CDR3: CASSPGQTAYGYTF. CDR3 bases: TGTGCCAGCAGTCCGGGCCAGACTGCCTATGGCTACACCTTC.

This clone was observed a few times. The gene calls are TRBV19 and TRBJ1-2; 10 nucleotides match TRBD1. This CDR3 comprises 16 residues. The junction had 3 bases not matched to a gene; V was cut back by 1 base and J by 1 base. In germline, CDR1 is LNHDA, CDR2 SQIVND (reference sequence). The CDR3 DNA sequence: TGTGCCAGTAGTATAGCCGACAGGGGGCGTAACTATGGCTACACCTTC. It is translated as CASSIADRGRNYGYTF.

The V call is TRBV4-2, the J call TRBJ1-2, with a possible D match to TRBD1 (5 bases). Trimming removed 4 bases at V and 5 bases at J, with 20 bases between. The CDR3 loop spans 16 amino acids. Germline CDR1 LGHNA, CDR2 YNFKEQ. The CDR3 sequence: CASSLTGRAEGYGYTF. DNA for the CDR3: TGTGCCAGCAGCCTAACGGGCAGGGCAGAAGGGTATGGCTACACCTTC.

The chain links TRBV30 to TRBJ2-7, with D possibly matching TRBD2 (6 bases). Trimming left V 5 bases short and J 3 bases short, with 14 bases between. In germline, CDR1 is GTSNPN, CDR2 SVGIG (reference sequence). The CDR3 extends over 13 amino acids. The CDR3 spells CAWEDGGGYEQYF. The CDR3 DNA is TGTGCCTGGGAGGACGGGGGAGGCTACGAGCAGTACTTC.

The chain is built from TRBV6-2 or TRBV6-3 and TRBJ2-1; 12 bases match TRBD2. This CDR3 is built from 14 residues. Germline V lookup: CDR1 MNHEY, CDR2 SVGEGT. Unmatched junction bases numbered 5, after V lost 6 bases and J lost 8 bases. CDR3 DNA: TGTGCCAGCAGACCTAGCGGGGGGGTGTATGAGCAGTTCTTC. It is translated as CASRPSGGVYEQFF.

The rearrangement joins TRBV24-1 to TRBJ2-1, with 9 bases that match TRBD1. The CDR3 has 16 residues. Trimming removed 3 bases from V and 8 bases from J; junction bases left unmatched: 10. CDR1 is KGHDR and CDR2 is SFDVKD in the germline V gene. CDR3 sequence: CATSDPTGGASHEQFF. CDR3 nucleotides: TGTGCCACCAGTGATCCTACAGGGGGCGCCTCACATGAGCAGTTCTTC.

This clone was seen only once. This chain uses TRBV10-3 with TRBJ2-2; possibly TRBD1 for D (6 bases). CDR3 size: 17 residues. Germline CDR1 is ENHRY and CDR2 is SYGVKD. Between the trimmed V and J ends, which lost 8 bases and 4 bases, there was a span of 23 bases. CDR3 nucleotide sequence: TGTGCCATCGGCGAACGAACAGGGAAGCCCAGCACCGGGGAGCTGTTTTTT. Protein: CAIGERTGKPSTGELFF.

In DNA form, the CDR3 reads TGTGCCAGCAGTTTAGCCCGCTTTGCGGATCCGAACACCGGGGAGCTGTTTTTT. Protein sequence: CASSLARFADPNTGELFF. This sequence joins TRBV27 and TRBJ2-2, with unresolved D. The CDR3 spans 18 residues. Germline loops: CDR1 MNHEY, CDR2 SMNVEV (reference sequence). V was cut by 2 bases and J by 0 bases, with 16 bases left in between.

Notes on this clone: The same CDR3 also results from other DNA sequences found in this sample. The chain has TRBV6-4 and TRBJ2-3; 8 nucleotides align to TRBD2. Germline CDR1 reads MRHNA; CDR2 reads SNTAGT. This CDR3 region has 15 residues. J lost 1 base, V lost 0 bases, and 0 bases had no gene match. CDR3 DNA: TGTGCCAGCAGTGACTCTAGCGGGGGCACAGATACGCAGTATTTT. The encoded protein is CASSDSSGGTDTQYF.

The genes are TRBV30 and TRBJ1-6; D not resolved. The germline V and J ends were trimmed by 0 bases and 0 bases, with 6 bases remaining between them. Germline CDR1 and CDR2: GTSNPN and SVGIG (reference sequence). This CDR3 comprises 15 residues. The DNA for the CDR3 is TGTGCCTGGAGTGTACAGAGCTCCTATAATTCACCCCTCCACTTT. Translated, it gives CAWSVQSSYNSPLHF.

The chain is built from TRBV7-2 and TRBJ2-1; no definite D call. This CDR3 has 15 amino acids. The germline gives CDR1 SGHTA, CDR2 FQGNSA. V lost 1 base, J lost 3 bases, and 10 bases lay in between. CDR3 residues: CASSLGFGLYNEQFF. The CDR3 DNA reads TGTGCCAGCAGCTTAGGCTTTGGTCTCTACAATGAGCAGTTCTTC.